Each of the 13 T cell receptor beta chains below was sequenced from the same sample in a study of CD8 T cells in ankylosing spondylitis. MiXCR was run by TCRdb on the 5' RACE reads, yielding one entry per CDR3 protein. The table records roughly 230,000 distinct CDR3 sequences, 15% to 20% of them present only once. The sample comprised blood, either unsorted or a sorted T cell fraction (not recorded which). The source is a male donor with ankylosing spondylitis or in good health (not recorded which).

The rearrangement links TRBV20-1 to TRBJ2-1, with 10 bases identical to TRBD1. In germline, CDR1 is DFQATT, CDR2 SNEGSKA (reference sequence). This CDR3 comprises 16 residues. Trimming cost V 0 bases and J 3 bases; bases outside gene matches: 5. CDR3: CSARDRDRGHYNEQFF. The CDR3 DNA is TGCAGTGCTAGAGACCGGGACAGGGGCCACTACAATGAGCAGTTCTTC.

The chain carries TRBV4-1 and TRBJ1-6; tentatively, D is TRBD1 (5 bases). Germline V lookup: CDR1 MGHRA, CDR2 YSYEKL. The CDR3 covers 16 residues. V lost 3 bases and J 6 bases, leaving 15 bases between the germline ends. CDR3 nucleotide sequence: TGCGCCAGCAGCCAGAGGGCGGCAGGGATTAATTCACCCCTCCACTTT. Translation: CASSQRAAGINSPLHF.

This clonotype was counted only a few times. This chain joins TRBV6-2 or TRBV6-3 and TRBJ2-1; the match to TRBD1 covers 11 bases. The V gene end was trimmed by 2 bases and the J gene end by 8 bases; junction bases not matched to a gene: 5. This CDR3 contains 15 residues. In germline, CDR1 is MNHEY, CDR2 SVGEGT. The CDR3 loop is CASSYGTGGSDEQFF. Written as DNA, the CDR3 is TGTGCCAGCAGTTACGGGACAGGGGGTTCCGATGAGCAGTTCTTC.

This rearrangement joins TRBV7-9 to TRBJ2-7; D uncertain. The CDR3 totals 14 residues. V was pared by 9 bases and J by 5 bases, with 20 bases between. Looked up from germline, CDR1 is SEHNR and CDR2 is FQNEAQ (reference sequence). The CDR3 protein is CASKGLMSVDEQYF. CDR3 nucleotides: TGTGCCAGTAAAGGCCTTATGAGTGTGGACGAGCAGTACTTC.

The chain couples TRBV4-1 to TRBJ2-5; 10 nucleotides line up with TRBD2. Germline CDR1 and CDR2: MGHRA and YSYEKL. The V segment lost 3 bases and the J segment 5 bases; nucleotides outside the gene matches: 15. CDR3 length equals 18 residues. The CDR3 loop reads CASSHKGGSGGRGETQYF. CDR3 in DNA: TGCGCCAGCAGCCATAAGGGCGGTAGCGGGGGGCGGGGGGAGACCCAGTACTTC.

In this sample, this clonotype turned up many times. CDR3 in amino acids: CASSLDGTSGRVADTQYF. In nucleotides, the CDR3 is TGTGCCAGCAGTTTAGATGGGACTAGCGGGAGAGTCGCAGATACGCAGTATTTT. This sequence joins TRBV28 and TRBJ2-3, with 14 bases that match TRBD2. The trim removed 2 bases at V and 4 bases at J, leaving 8 bases unmatched. Germline values: CDR1 MDHEN, CDR2 SYDVKM. The CDR3 sequence is 18 residues long.

The chain employs TRBV20-1 and TRBJ2-2; D is unclear. The germline V gene encodes CDR1 DFQATT and CDR2 SNEGSKA (reference sequence). V was cut by 7 bases and J by 0 bases, with 9 bases left in between. The CDR3 has 13 residues. In DNA form, the CDR3 reads TGCAGTGTGGGCGCCCCGAACACCGGGGAGCTGTTTTTT. Residues: CSVGAPNTGELFF.

This chain uses TRBV5-1 with TRBJ2-6; 9 bases are shared with TRBD1. Germline lookup yields CDR1 SGHRS and CDR2 YFSETQ. The junction had 4 bases not matched to a gene; V was cut back by 3 bases and J by 9 bases. This CDR3 spans 14 amino acids. The CDR3: CASSWDRESNVLTF. DNA of the CDR3: TGCGCCAGCAGCTGGGACAGGGAAAGCAACGTCCTGACTTTC.

Many counts were recorded for this clonotype. The gene calls are TRBV28 and TRBJ2-1, with 7 bases aligning to TRBD1. Germline V gene sequence: CDR1 MDHEN, CDR2 SYDVKM. The length of the CDR3 is 12 residues. Trimming removed 5 bases from V and 10 bases from J; junction bases left unmatched: 5. The CDR3 is CASSLGQVEQFF. DNA of the CDR3: TGTGCCAGCAGTCTCGGACAGGTGGAGCAGTTCTTC.

This clonotype appeared a few times. V and J are TRBV10-3 and TRBJ2-5, with 16 bases aligning to TRBD2. The junction had 1 base not matched to a gene; V was cut back by 8 bases and J by 7 bases. The CDR3 runs to 13 residues. CDR1 ENHRY and CDR2 SYGVKD come from the germline V gene. The CDR3 loop is CAIGTSGGATQYF. The CDR3 nucleotides are TGTGCCATCGGGACTAGCGGGGGGGCGACCCAGTACTTC.

This clonotype was seen only a few times. CDR3 amino acids: CASSTLGGANEKLFF. In nucleotides, the CDR3 is TGTGCCAGCAGTACTTTGGGAGGGGCTAATGAAAAACTGTTTTTT. V usage is TRBV6-5 and J usage is TRBJ1-4; tentatively, D is TRBD1 (5 bases). Looked up from germline, CDR1 is MNHEY and CDR2 is SVGAGI. The germline V and J ends were trimmed by 5 bases and 3 bases, with 13 bases remaining between them. This CDR3 is 15 amino acids long.

In its sample, this clonotype was seen a few times. This chain joins TRBV5-1 and TRBJ2-1, with 11 bases that match TRBD1. Germline trimming cut 6 bases from V and 4 bases from J; bases unmatched to any gene: 3. Looked up from germline, CDR1 is SGHRS and CDR2 is YFSETQ. This CDR3 comprises 14 residues. The CDR3 nucleotides are TGCGCCAGCACCGGGACAGGGGGTTACAATGAGCAGTTCTTC. Translating gives CASTGTGGYNEQFF.

This clonotype has a handful of counts. The rearrangement joins TRBV6-2 or TRBV6-3 to TRBJ2-7; D is uncertain. Trimming cost V 5 bases and J 3 bases, with 17 bases left between them. Germline V lookup: CDR1 MNHEY, CDR2 SVGEGT. The length of the CDR3 is 15 residues. CDR3 nucleotides: TGTGCCAGCAGTCTCCCGGCTGACCTTTTCTACGAGCAGTACTTC. This sequence encodes CASSLPADLFYEQYF.